The source of this TCR beta chain is a study of blood T cell repertoires in COVID-19. Looking at the study overall: The United States, Italy and Spain supplied acute and convalescent COVID-19 samples.

The CDR3 contains 14 residues. The germline CDR1 and CDR2 sequences are SGHRS and YFSETQ. Trimming took 7 bases from V and 10 from J, leaving 21 bases between them. Libraries were prepared by immunoSEQ multiplex PCR; TCRdb keeps only in-frame clonotypes and omits some of them. The sample yields some 140,000 clones, around 83% seen once. The V and J genes are TRBV5-1 and TRBJ2-1, with TRBD2 as a possible D gene (5 bases). Sequencing input: peripheral blood. The TCR originated in an older woman with acute or convalescent COVID-19. The CDR3 here is CASANRDNGGEQFF. The CDR3 DNA sequence: TGCGCCAGCGCAAACCGGGATAACGGAGGAGAGCAGTTCTTC.